A single sample is the source of the 19 T cell receptor beta chains below, sequenced in a study of blood T cells in healthy people across ages. Combining a sample-barcoded 5' primer with a J-beta primer mix, a second PCR ran for roughly 6 to 11 cycles. TCRdb reprocessed the 5' RACE reads with MiXCR, giving one entry per CDR3 protein. The table has around 2 million distinct CDR3 sequences, more than 35% seen once. Material: blood. The receptors come from a human donor in good health.

The V call is TRBV6-5, the J call TRBJ1-3, with D unclear. Trimming took off 0 bases at V and 0 bases at J, with 9 bases between the two ends. This CDR3 is 16 amino acids long. In germline, CDR1 is MNHEY, CDR2 SVGAGI. This CDR3 reads CASSYSIKSSGNTIYF. The DNA of the CDR3 is TGTGCCAGCAGTTACTCGATCAAATCCTCTGGAAACACCATATATTTT.

The rearrangement links TRBV13 to TRBJ1-2; 9 bases map to TRBD1. Germline CDR1 and CDR2: PRHDT and FYEKMQ (reference sequence). The CDR3 totals 14 residues. The V and J ends lost 5 bases and 10 bases, in that order; junction bases with no gene match: 11. The CDR3 loop is CASSLPGQGFSYTF. The CDR3 DNA follows: TGTGCCAGCAGCCTTCCGGGACAGGGATTCTCCTACACCTTC. The full variable domain, in which reference TRBV13 and TRBJ1-2 provide the parts outside the CDR3, is AAGVIQSPRHLIKEKRETATLKCYPIPRHDTVYWYQQGPGQDPQFLISFYEKMQSDKGSIPDRFSAQQFSDYHSELNMSSLELGDSALYFCASSLPGQGFSYTFGSGTRLTVV.

The chain carries TRBV12-3 or TRBV12-4 and TRBJ2-2; D not resolved. Trimming shortened V by 1 base and J by 5 bases, and 8 bases separated the two germline ends. This CDR3 comprises 14 residues. The CDR3 DNA reads as TGTGCCAGCAGTTTAGAACGGTTAACCGGGGAGCTGTTTTTT. Amino acids: CASSLERLTGELFF.

This clonotype has only a few counts. The rearrangement joins TRBV9 to TRBJ1-2; 7 positions agree with TRBD1. This CDR3 region has 14 residues. Unmatched junction bases numbered 3, after V lost 0 bases and J lost 4 bases. CDR1 and CDR2 from the germline V gene are SGDLS and YYNGEE. The CDR3 here is CASSVGDSLYGYTF. CDR3 in DNA: TGTGCCAGCAGCGTAGGGGACAGCCTCTATGGCTACACCTTC.

This sequence joins TRBV28 and TRBJ1-4, with 8 bases that match TRBD1. With 4 bases clipped from V and 8 bases from J, the junction kept 9 bases outside the gene matches. Germline V gene sequence: CDR1 MDHEN, CDR2 SYDVKM. The CDR3 is 15 residues long. CDR3 sequence: CASSSTGAGREKLFF. DNA of the CDR3: TGTGCCAGCAGTTCGACAGGGGCTGGGAGAGAAAAACTGTTTTTT.

The chain carries TRBV4-3 and TRBJ1-4; D is perhaps TRBD1 (5 bases). The CDR3 extends over 13 amino acids. Germline V gives CDR1 LGHNA, CDR2 YSLEER. V was clipped by 3 bases and J by 8 bases, with 10 bases between them. The CDR3 nucleotides are TGCGCCAGCAGCCAGGGGACCTTGGAAAAACTGTTTTTT. This gives the protein CASSQGTLEKLFF.

This clonotype was seen a few times. The chain couples TRBV7-9 to TRBJ2-6; D is tentatively TRBD1 or TRBD2 (5 bases each). This CDR3 contains 18 residues. Germline V gene lookup returns CDR1 SEHNR and CDR2 FQNEAQ (reference sequence). Trimming removed 5 bases from V and 2 bases from J, with 19 bases in between. The DNA for the CDR3 is TGTGCCAGCAGCCCGAGGGGCAGGGCAAACCCTGGGGCCAACGTCCTGACTTTC. This codes for CASSPRGRANPGANVLTF.

The chain uses TRBV6-5 and TRBJ2-7; possible D gene TRBD2, 5 bases. Between the trimmed V and J ends, which lost 7 bases and 4 bases, there was a span of 14 bases. Germline CDR1 reads MNHEY; CDR2 reads SVGAGI. This CDR3 is 13 amino acids long. The CDR3 loop is CASKEADIYEQYF. The CDR3 DNA sequence: TGTGCCAGCAAGGAGGCAGATATTTACGAGCAGTACTTC.

This clonotype was seen a few times. V and J are TRBV4-2 and TRBJ2-4; 8 nucleotides align to TRBD1. The ends lost 4 bases at V and 6 bases at J; junction bases unmatched: 14. The CDR3 is made up of 17 amino acids. CDR1 LGHNA and CDR2 YNFKEQ come from the germline V gene. This CDR3 is CASSPNLGTGGTNIQYF. CDR3 DNA: TGTGCCAGCAGCCCTAATCTTGGGACAGGTGGTACAAACATTCAGTACTTC.

Only a few counts were recorded for this clonotype. The V and J genes are TRBV24-1 and TRBJ2-1; D unresolved. V was cut by 5 bases and J by 9 bases, with 13 bases left in between. The CDR3 runs to 13 residues. CDR1 is KGHDR and CDR2 is SFDVKD in the germline V gene. In DNA, the CDR3 is TGTGCCACCAGTGGTGCGGCCGCCAGTGAGCAGTTCTTC. It codes for CATSGAAASEQFF.

This clonotype was seen a few times. CDR3 sequence reads: CSVVPLQGGKETQYF. The CDR3, as DNA: TGCAGCGTTGTCCCTCTCCAGGGCGGAAAAGAGACCCAGTACTTC. The rearrangement joins TRBV29-1 to TRBJ2-5, with D possibly TRBD1 on 5 matching bases. The germline V and J ends were trimmed by 4 bases and 3 bases, with 18 bases remaining between them. CDR1 and CDR2 (germline): SQVTM, ANQGSEA. The CDR3 has 15 amino acids.

The J gene is TRBJ1-3, the V gene TRBV29-1, with 10 positions matching TRBD1. The germline CDR1 and CDR2 sequences are SQVTM and ANQGSEA. The CDR3 sequence is 15 residues long. J lost 2 bases, V lost 2 bases, and 3 bases had no gene match. In DNA form, the CDR3 reads TGCAGCGTTGAAAGGGGGACAGGGGCTGGAAACACCATATATTTT. Its protein is CSVERGTGAGNTIYF.

The CDR3 sequence: CASSLSPVSGQYF. In DNA, the CDR3 is TGTGCCAGCAGTTTATCCCCGGTTTCTGGGCAGTACTTC. The chain recombines TRBV6-2 or TRBV6-3 with TRBJ2-4; D unclear. From germline, CDR1 is MNHEY and CDR2 SVGEGT. This CDR3 is 13 amino acids long. The ends were cut back, 4 bases at V and 13 bases at J, with 17 bases in the middle.

The chain is built from TRBV6-2 or TRBV6-3 and TRBJ2-5, with 7 bases aligning to TRBD1. The CDR3 length is 16 residues. The germline CDR1 and CDR2 sequences are MNHEY and SVGEGT. With 5 bases clipped from V and 2 bases from J, the junction kept 11 bases outside the gene matches. The CDR3, as DNA: TGTGCCAGCAGTACTCACAAGGGACAGTTGCAAGAGACCCAGTACTTC. Its protein is CASSTHKGQLQETQYF.

In its sample, this clonotype was seen many times. At one boundary the junction diverges from the germline segment, which might be a read error. The chain uses TRBV5-1 and TRBJ1-2, with 10 nucleotides matching TRBD1. CDR3 length equals 13 residues. CDR1 is SGHRS, CDR2 YFSETQ, per germline. For the CDR3, the DNA is TGTGCCAGCAGCCGCGGGACAGGGGATGGCTACACCTTC. Translated, it gives CASSRGTGDGYTF.

This chain links TRBV29-1 with TRBJ1-1; D perhaps matches TRBD1 (6 bases). CDR1 and CDR2 (germline): SQVTM, ANQGSEA. The germline V and J ends were trimmed by 6 bases and 0 bases, with 14 bases remaining between them. The CDR3 consists of 14 residues. CDR3 sequence reads: CSVVRDIMNTEAFF. The DNA for the CDR3 is TGCAGCGTCGTAAGGGACATTATGAACACTGAAGCTTTCTTT.

This chain uses TRBV4-3 with TRBJ2-3; D perhaps matches TRBD1 (6 bases). V gave up 0 bases and J gave up 2 bases, with 15 bases separating them. In germline, CDR1 is LGHNA, CDR2 YSLEER. CDR3 length equals 17 residues. The CDR3 sequence: CASSQDSPGAFTDTQYF. In DNA, the CDR3 is TGCGCCAGCAGCCAAGATTCCCCAGGGGCATTCACAGATACGCAGTATTTT.

This clonotype has just a few counts. The CDR3 here is CASGLRRNYGYTF. CDR3 sequence (DNA): TGCGCCAGCGGGTTGAGGCGGAACTATGGCTACACCTTC. The V call is TRBV5-1, the J call TRBJ1-2, with D hard to call. The germline V gene encodes CDR1 SGHRS and CDR2 YFSETQ. The CDR3 contains 13 residues. V was trimmed by 7 bases and J by 2 bases, leaving 12 bases between them.

The chain links TRBV7-8 to TRBJ2-3; D possibly matches TRBD1 or TRBD2 (6 bases each). Per the germline V gene, CDR1 is SGHVS and CDR2 is FQNEAQ. The CDR3 loop spans 20 amino acids. The germline V and J ends were trimmed by 0 bases and 7 bases, with 29 bases remaining between them. CDR3 region: CASSLAQGLILLAGRNTQYF. CDR3 coding DNA: TGTGCCAGCAGCTTAGCACAGGGACTTATACTTTTGGCAGGGAGAAATACGCAGTATTTT.